The rows below give T cell receptor beta chains drawn from one sample of a study of OX40 agonist ivuxolimab in advanced cancers. Libraries were prepared by immunoSEQ multiplex PCR; TCRdb keeps only in-frame clonotypes and omits some of them. The sample consists of tens of thousands of clones, 75% to 85% of them appearing once. Sequenced material: CD4+ or CD8+ T cells sorted from blood, taken in a trial of the OX40 agonist ivuxolimab. The receptors were gathered from an adult with an advanced solid tumor such as melanoma, head and neck, liver or kidney cancer. Both conserved end residues are part of each CDR3. Each record gives: CDR3 protein, CDR3 DNA, J gene, V gene, clone size, D gene. D genes are given only for firm matches. Clone size is not always given. Where it is, it says once, few, many or a class for expanded clones.

CDR3 protein: CASSVEGAHTGELFF; CDR3 DNA: TGTGCCAGCAGCGTAGAGGGGGCTCACACCGGGGAGCTGTTTTTT; J gene: TRBJ2-2; V gene: TRBV9; clone size: -; D gene: TRBD1
CDR3 protein: CAFLRANTEAFF; CDR3 DNA: TGTGCCTTCTTAAGGGCTAACACTGAAGCTTTCTTT; J gene: TRBJ1-1; V gene: TRBV30; clone size: -; D gene: -
CDR3 protein: CASSSRTGLHNEQFF; CDR3 DNA: TGTGCCAGCTCGTCCCGGACAGGATTACACAATGAGCAGTTCTTC; J gene: TRBJ2-1; V gene: TRBV18; clone size: few; D gene: TRBD1
CDR3 protein: CASSQESRSGRYQETQYF; CDR3 DNA: TGCGCCAGCAGCCAAGAATCCCGGAGCGGGAGGTACCAAGAGACCCAGTACTTC; J gene: TRBJ2-5; V gene: TRBV4-1; clone size: -; D gene: TRBD2
CDR3 protein: CASSPSARGNEQFF; CDR3 DNA: TGCGCCAGCAGCCCTTCAGCTCGGGGTAATGAGCAGTTCTTC; J gene: TRBJ2-1; V gene: TRBV5-1; clone size: -; D gene: -
CDR3 protein: CASSPWTGLYEQYF; CDR3 DNA: TGTGCCAGCAGCCCATGGACAGGGCTATACGAGCAGTACTTC; J gene: TRBJ2-7; V gene: TRBV7-2; clone size: -; D gene: TRBD1
CDR3 protein: CASSRIRTDQRIYGYTF; CDR3 DNA: TGTGCCAGCAGCCGCATAAGGACAGACCAGAGAATTTATGGCTACACCTTC; J gene: TRBJ1-2; V gene: TRBV27; clone size: -; D gene: -
CDR3 protein: CASSGRGGVTQYF; CDR3 DNA: TGTGCCAGCAGTGGGCGGGGGGGCGTTACGCAGTATTTT; J gene: TRBJ2-3; V gene: TRBV25-1; clone size: -; D gene: TRBD2
CDR3 protein: CASSVGDRDQETQYF; CDR3 DNA: TGTGCCAGCAGCGTAGGGGACAGGGACCAAGAGACCCAGTACTTC; J gene: TRBJ2-5; V gene: TRBV9; clone size: -; D gene: TRBD1
CDR3 protein: CSAQDRAGEKLFF; CDR3 DNA: TGCAGCGCCCAGGACAGGGCGGGTGAAAAACTGTTTTTT; J gene: TRBJ1-4; V gene: TRBV29-1; clone size: -; D gene: TRBD1
CDR3 protein: CASRGQGQGYTF; CDR3 DNA: TGTGCCAGCCGGGGACAGGGGCAGGGCTACACCTTC; J gene: TRBJ1-2; V gene: TRBV2; clone size: -; D gene: TRBD1
CDR3 protein: CASSLDAAVSYNEQFF; CDR3 DNA: TGTGCCAGCAGCTTAGATGCGGCGGTCTCCTACAATGAGCAGTTCTTC; J gene: TRBJ2-1; V gene: TRBV11-2; clone size: once; D gene: -
CDR3 protein: CASSYRRSSGNTIYF; CDR3 DNA: TGTGCCAGCAGTTATCGCCGCAGCTCTGGAAACACCATATATTTT; J gene: TRBJ1-3; V gene: TRBV6-6; clone size: -; D gene: -
CDR3 protein: CSVDWGGQGGGYTF; CDR3 DNA: TGCAGCGTTGATTGGGGCGGACAGGGGGGTGGCTACACCTTC; J gene: TRBJ1-2; V gene: TRBV29-1; clone size: -; D gene: TRBD1
CDR3 protein: CASSFRAQLTTQYF; CDR3 DNA: TGTGCCAGCAGCTTCAGGGCCCAATTGACTACGCAGTATTTT; J gene: TRBJ2-3; V gene: TRBV7-6; clone size: -; D gene: -
CDR3 protein: CASSLQGNAGNTIYF; CDR3 DNA: TGTGCCAGCAGTTTACAGGGGAACGCTGGAAACACCATATATTTT; J gene: TRBJ1-3; V gene: TRBV27; clone size: -; D gene: -
CDR3 protein: CASSFGVYNEQFF; CDR3 DNA: TGTGCCAGCAGCTTTGGGGTGTACAATGAGCAGTTCTTC; J gene: TRBJ2-1; V gene: TRBV11-3; clone size: -; D gene: -
CDR3 protein: CASKWMGLGNNEQFF; CDR3 DNA: TGTGCCAGCAAGTGGATGGGCCTCGGAAACAATGAGCAGTTCTTC; J gene: TRBJ2-1; V gene: TRBV7-2; clone size: -; D gene: -
CDR3 protein: CATSRVRVEGELFF; CDR3 DNA: TGTGCCACCAGCAGAGTGCGGGTGGAGGGGGAGCTGTTTTTT; J gene: TRBJ2-2; V gene: TRBV15; clone size: -; D gene: -
CDR3 protein: CASTAGGSHTEAFF; CDR3 DNA: TGTGCCAGCACCGCGGGAGGCTCTCACACTGAAGCTTTCTTT; J gene: TRBJ1-1; V gene: TRBV5-4; clone size: -; D gene: -
CDR3 protein: CASSQDRASGGGNEQFF; CDR3 DNA: TGCGCCAGCAGCCAAGATCGGGCTAGCGGGGGGGGGAATGAGCAGTTCTTC; J gene: TRBJ2-1; V gene: TRBV4-1; clone size: -; D gene: TRBD2
CDR3 protein: CASSQRTSGGVDTQYF; CDR3 DNA: TGTGCCAGCAGCCAAAGGACTAGCGGGGGTGTGGATACGCAGTATTTT; J gene: TRBJ2-3; V gene: TRBV4-2; clone size: -; D gene: TRBD2
CDR3 protein: CASSLADAGRGPRHGYTF; CDR3 DNA: TGTGCCAGCAGCTTAGCCGACGCCGGACGGGGCCCTAGACATGGCTACACCTTC; J gene: TRBJ1-2; V gene: TRBV7-9; clone size: -; D gene: -
CDR3 protein: CASSYEKSSGNTIYF; CDR3 DNA: TGTGCCAGCAGCTACGAGAAGAGCTCTGGAAACACCATATATTTT; J gene: TRBJ1-3; V gene: TRBV5-8; clone size: -; D gene: -
CDR3 protein: CASSLAGDGYTF; CDR3 DNA: TGTGCCAGCAGCTTGGCAGGGGATGGCTACACCTTC; J gene: TRBJ1-2; V gene: TRBV5-6; clone size: -; D gene: -
CDR3 protein: CASSSGTGGNIQYF; CDR3 DNA: TGTGCCAGCAGTTCCGGGACAGGAGGGAACATTCAGTACTTC; J gene: TRBJ2-4; V gene: TRBV28; clone size: -; D gene: TRBD1
CDR3 protein: CASSHKGGPTSSPLHF; CDR3 DNA: TGTGCCAGCAGCCACAAGGGGGGGCCAACGTCTTCACCCCTCCACTTT; J gene: TRBJ1-6; V gene: TRBV5-6; clone size: -; D gene: -
CDR3 protein: CATFGRTEAFF; CDR3 DNA: TGTGCCACGTTCGGGCGGACTGAAGCTTTCTTT; J gene: TRBJ1-1; V gene: TRBV25-1; clone size: -; D gene: -
CDR3 protein: CASRTGADTQYF; CDR3 DNA: TGTGCCAGCAGGACAGGGGCAGATACGCAGTATTTT; J gene: TRBJ2-3; V gene: TRBV6-5; clone size: -; D gene: TRBD1
CDR3 protein: CASSHRLAGGHAEQYF; CDR3 DNA: TGTGCCAGCAGCCACCGACTAGCGGGAGGGCATGCCGAGCAGTACTTC; J gene: TRBJ2-7; V gene: TRBV7-2; clone size: -; D gene: TRBD2
CDR3 protein: CASSPGLADTQYF; CDR3 DNA: TGTGCCAGCAGCCCTGGGCTAGCGGATACGCAGTATTTT; J gene: TRBJ2-3; V gene: TRBV9; clone size: -; D gene: -
CDR3 protein: CASSPRASGRAVSYNEQFF; CDR3 DNA: TGTGCCAGCTCACCACGGGCTAGCGGGAGGGCCGTATCCTACAATGAGCAGTTCTTC; J gene: TRBJ2-1; V gene: TRBV18; clone size: once; D gene: TRBD2
CDR3 protein: CASSGLAGLNEQFF; CDR3 DNA: TGTGCCAGCAGTGGGTTAGCGGGCCTAAATGAGCAGTTCTTC; J gene: TRBJ2-1; V gene: TRBV2; clone size: once; D gene: TRBD2
CDR3 protein: CASSDIPGGHGYTF; CDR3 DNA: TGTGCCAGCAGTGATATCCCCGGGGGGCATGGCTACACCTTC; J gene: TRBJ1-2; V gene: TRBV6-1; clone size: -; D gene: -
CDR3 protein: CASSESPGGEGNTEAFF; CDR3 DNA: TGCGCCAGCAGTGAGTCCCCAGGGGGCGAGGGGAACACTGAAGCTTTCTTT; J gene: TRBJ1-1; V gene: TRBV10-1; clone size: -; D gene: TRBD1
CDR3 protein: CASSPRTSGDNEQFF; CDR3 DNA: TGTGCCAGCAGCCCTCGGACTAGCGGGGACAATGAGCAGTTCTTC; J gene: TRBJ2-1; V gene: TRBV7-6; clone size: -; D gene: TRBD2
CDR3 protein: CASVGQGLDTEAFF; CDR3 DNA: TGTGCCAGCGTCGGACAAGGGCTGGACACTGAAGCTTTCTTT; J gene: TRBJ1-1; V gene: TRBV6-1; clone size: -; D gene: -
CDR3 protein: CASSSTGVSTGELFF; CDR3 DNA: TGTGCCAGCAGCTCGACAGGGGTTAGCACCGGGGAGCTGTTTTTT; J gene: TRBJ2-2; V gene: TRBV7-8; clone size: once; D gene: TRBD1
CDR3 protein: CASSLVRDRYTEAFF; CDR3 DNA: TGTGCCAGCAGCTTAGTAAGGGACAGGTACACTGAAGCTTTCTTT; J gene: TRBJ1-1; V gene: TRBV7-8; clone size: -; D gene: TRBD1
CDR3 protein: CASSPPLAGTDTQYF; CDR3 DNA: TGTGCCAGCTCACCACCGCTAGCCGGCACAGATACGCAGTATTTT; J gene: TRBJ2-3; V gene: TRBV18; clone size: once; D gene: -
CDR3 protein: CASSPNYGYTF; CDR3 DNA: TGTGCCAGCAGCCCAAACTATGGCTACACCTTC; J gene: TRBJ1-2; V gene: TRBV11-2; clone size: few; D gene: -
CDR3 protein: CASSRTGGDQPQHF; CDR3 DNA: TGTGCCAGCAGTCGCACAGGGGGGGATCAGCCCCAGCATTTT; J gene: TRBJ1-5; V gene: TRBV27; clone size: -; D gene: TRBD1